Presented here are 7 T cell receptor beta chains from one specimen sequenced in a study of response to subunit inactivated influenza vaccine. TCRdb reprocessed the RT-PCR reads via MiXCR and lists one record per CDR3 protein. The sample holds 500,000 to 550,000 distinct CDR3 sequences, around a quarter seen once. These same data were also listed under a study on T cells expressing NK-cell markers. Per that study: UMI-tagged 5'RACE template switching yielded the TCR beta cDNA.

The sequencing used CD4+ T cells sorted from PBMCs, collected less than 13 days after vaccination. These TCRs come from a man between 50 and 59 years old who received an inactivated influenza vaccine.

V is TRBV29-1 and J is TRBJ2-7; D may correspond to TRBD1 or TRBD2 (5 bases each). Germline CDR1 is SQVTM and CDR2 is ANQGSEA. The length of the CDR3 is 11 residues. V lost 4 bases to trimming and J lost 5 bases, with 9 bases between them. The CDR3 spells CSVVRDHEQYF. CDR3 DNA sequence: TGCAGCGTTGTTAGGGACCACGAGCAGTACTTC.

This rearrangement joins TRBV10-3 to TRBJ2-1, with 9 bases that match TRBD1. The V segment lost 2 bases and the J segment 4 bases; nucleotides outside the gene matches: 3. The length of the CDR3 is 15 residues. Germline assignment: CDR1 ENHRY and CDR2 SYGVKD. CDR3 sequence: CAISEEGTGYNEQFF. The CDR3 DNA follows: TGTGCCATCAGTGAGGAGGGGACAGGGTACAATGAGCAGTTCTTC.

The CDR3 nucleotides are TGTGCCAGCAGTCTGGGGACGGCAAAAGACACTGAAGCTTTCTTT. It yields the protein CASSLGTAKDTEAFF. The genes are TRBV12-3 or TRBV12-4 and TRBJ1-1, with D possibly matching TRBD1 (5 bases). This CDR3 region has 15 residues. V lost 5 bases and J lost 3, with 16 bases in between.

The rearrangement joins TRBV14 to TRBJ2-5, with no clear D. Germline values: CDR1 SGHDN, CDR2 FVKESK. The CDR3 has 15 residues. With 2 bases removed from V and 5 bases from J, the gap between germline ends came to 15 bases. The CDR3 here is CASSQIWPEKETQYF. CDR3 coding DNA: TGTGCCAGCAGCCAAATTTGGCCGGAAAAGGAGACCCAGTACTTC.

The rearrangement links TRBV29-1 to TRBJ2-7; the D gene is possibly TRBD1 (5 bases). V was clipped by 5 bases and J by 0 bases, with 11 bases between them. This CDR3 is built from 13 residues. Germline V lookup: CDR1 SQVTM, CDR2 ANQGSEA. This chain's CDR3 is CSVWQGLSYEQYF. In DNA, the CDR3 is TGCAGCGTTTGGCAGGGTCTCTCCTACGAGCAGTACTTC.

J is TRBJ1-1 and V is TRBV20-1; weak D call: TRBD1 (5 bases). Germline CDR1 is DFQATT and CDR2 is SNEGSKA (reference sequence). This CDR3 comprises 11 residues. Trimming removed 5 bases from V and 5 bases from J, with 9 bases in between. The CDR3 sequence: CSAQRQTEAFF. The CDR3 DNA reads TGCAGTGCTCAAAGACAGACTGAAGCTTTCTTT.

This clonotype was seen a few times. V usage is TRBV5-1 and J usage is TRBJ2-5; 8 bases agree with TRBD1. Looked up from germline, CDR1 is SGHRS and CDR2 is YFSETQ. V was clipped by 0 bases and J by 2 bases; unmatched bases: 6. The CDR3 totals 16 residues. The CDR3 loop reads CASSLAPGGLQETQYF. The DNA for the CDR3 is TGCGCCAGCAGCTTGGCCCCAGGGGGCTTGCAAGAGACCCAGTACTTC.